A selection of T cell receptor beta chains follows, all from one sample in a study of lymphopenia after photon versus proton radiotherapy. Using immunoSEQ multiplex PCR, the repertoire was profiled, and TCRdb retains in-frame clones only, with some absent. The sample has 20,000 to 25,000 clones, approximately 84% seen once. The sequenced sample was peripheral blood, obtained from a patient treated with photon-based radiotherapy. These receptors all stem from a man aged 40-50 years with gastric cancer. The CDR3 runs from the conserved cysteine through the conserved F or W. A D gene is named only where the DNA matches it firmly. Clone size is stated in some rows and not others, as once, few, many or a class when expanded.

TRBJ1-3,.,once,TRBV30,CAWSVGQSGNTIYF,TGTGCCTGGAGTGTCGGCCAGTCTGGAAACACCATATATTTT
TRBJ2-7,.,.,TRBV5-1,CASSVRTGLTYEQYF,TGCGCCAGCAGCGTACGGACGGGACTGACCTACGAGCAGTACTTC
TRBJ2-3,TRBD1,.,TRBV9,CASSGGQGGTDTQYF,TGTGCCAGCAGCGGGGGACAGGGAGGCACAGATACGCAGTATTTT
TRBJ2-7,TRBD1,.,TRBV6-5,CASSYSRRTGNEQYF,TGTGCCAGCAGTTACTCGCGCCGGACAGGGAACGAGCAGTACTTC
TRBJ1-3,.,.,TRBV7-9,CASSLAGRDIDTIYF,TGTGCCAGCAGCTTAGCCGGCAGGGATATAGACACCATATATTTT
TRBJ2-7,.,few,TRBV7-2,CASSQALGGGREQYF,TGTGCCAGCAGCCAGGCCTTGGGGGGAGGACGCGAGCAGTACTTC
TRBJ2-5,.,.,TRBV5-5,CASSLGTSLQETQYF,TGTGCCAGCAGCTTGGGAACTAGCCTCCAAGAGACCCAGTACTTC
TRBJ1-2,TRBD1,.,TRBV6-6,CASSGTEGGAFYGYTF,TGTGCCAGCAGCGGTACGGAAGGGGGCGCTTTCTATGGCTACACCTTC
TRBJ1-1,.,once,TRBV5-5,CASSVMGRSEAFF,TGTGCCAGCAGTGTGATGGGGAGGTCTGAAGCTTTCTTT
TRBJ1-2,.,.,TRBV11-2,CASSLDRLAGEEGYTF,TGTGCCAGCAGCTTAGATCGACTGGCAGGGGAGGAGGGCTACACCTTC
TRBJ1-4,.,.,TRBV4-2,CASSQEPARDGRGSGEKLFF,TGTGCCAGCAGCCAAGAGCCCGCCCGGGACGGGAGAGGGTCAGGGGAAAAACTGTTTTTT
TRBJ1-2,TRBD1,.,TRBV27,CASSSTGTGGGYTF,TGTGCCAGCAGTTCTACCGGGACAGGTGGTGGCTACACCTTC
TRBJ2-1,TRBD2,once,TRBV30,CAWSPSGGNNEQFF,TGTGCCTGGAGTCCCAGCGGGGGGAACAATGAGCAGTTCTTC
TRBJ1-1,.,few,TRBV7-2,CASSPPVTEAFF,TGTGCCAGCAGCCCCCCTGTCACTGAAGCTTTCTTT
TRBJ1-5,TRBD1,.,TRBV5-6,CASSLNDRVGGSQHF,TGTGCCAGCAGCCTGAACGACAGGGTGGGTGGCTCCCAGCATTTT
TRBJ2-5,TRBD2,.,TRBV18,CASSSVASGGRNLQETQYF,TGTGCCAGCTCTTCGGTGGCTAGCGGGGGCCGTAACCTACAAGAGACCCAGTACTTC
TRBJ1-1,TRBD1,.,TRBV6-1,CASSETGDTEAFF,TGTGCCAGCAGTGAGACAGGGGACACTGAAGCTTTCTTT
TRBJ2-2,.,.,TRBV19,CASSIAGQENTGELFF,TGTGCAAGTAGTATAGCCGGGCAAGAGAACACCGGGGAGCTGTTTTTT
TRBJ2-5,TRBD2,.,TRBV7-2,CASSSWGGLLLQETQYF,TGTGCCAGCAGCTCCTGGGGGGGTCTTCTCCTTCAAGAGACCCAGTACTTC
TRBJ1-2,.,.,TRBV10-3,CAISESLGGGIYGYTF,TGTGCCATCAGTGAGTCGCTCGGAGGGGGGATCTATGGCTACACCTTC
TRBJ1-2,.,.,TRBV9,CASSAPGYGYTF,TGTGCCAGCAGCGCCCCAGGGTATGGCTACACCTTC
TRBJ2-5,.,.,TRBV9,CASSVGGVGETQYF,TGTGCCAGCAGCGTAGGAGGTGTTGGAGAGACCCAGTACTTC
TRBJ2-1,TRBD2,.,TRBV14,CASSLGGSSYNEQFF,TGTGCCAGCAGCCTCGGGGGGAGCTCCTACAATGAGCAGTTCTTC
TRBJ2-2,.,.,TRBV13,CASSLGGRYAGELFF,TGTGCCAGCAGCTTAGGGGGGCGGTATGCCGGGGAGCTGTTTTTT
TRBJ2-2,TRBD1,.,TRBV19,CASSARDRGREGELFF,TGTGCCAGTAGTGCCCGGGACAGGGGGCGCGAGGGGGAGCTGTTTTTT
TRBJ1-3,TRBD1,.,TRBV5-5,CASSLYHRGKAISGNTIYF,TGTGCCAGCAGCTTGTACCACAGGGGAAAGGCTATCTCTGGAAACACCATATATTTT
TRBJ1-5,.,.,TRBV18,CASSLGGGNQPQHF,TGTGCCAGCTCACTCGGAGGGGGAAATCAGCCCCAGCATTTT
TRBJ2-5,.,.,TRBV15,CATSRDLNGGLGETQYF,TGTGCCACCAGCAGAGATCTGAACGGGGGGCTGGGGGAGACCCAGTACTTC
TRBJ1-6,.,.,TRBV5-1,CASSLAKGSPLHF,TGCGCCAGCAGCTTGGCTAAAGGCTCACCCCTCCACTTT
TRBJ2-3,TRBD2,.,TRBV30,CAWTSGGADTQYF,TGTGCCTGGACTAGCGGGGGGGCAGATACGCAGTATTTT
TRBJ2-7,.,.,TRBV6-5,CATREGRYEQYF,TGTGCCACCAGAGAGGGACGGTACGAGCAGTACTTC
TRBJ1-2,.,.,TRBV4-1,CASSQARNYGYTF,TGCGCCAGCAGCCAAGCTCGGAACTATGGCTACACCTTC
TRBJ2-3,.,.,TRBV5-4,CASSWDTDTQYF,TGTGCCAGCAGCTGGGACACAGATACGCAGTATTTT
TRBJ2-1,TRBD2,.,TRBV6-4,CASSRVRGDNEQFF,TGTGCCAGCAGTCGCGTCCGGGGGGACAATGAGCAGTTCTTC
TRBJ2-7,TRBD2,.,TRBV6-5,CASSGTSGGSYEQYF,TGTGCCAGCAGTGGGACTAGCGGGGGTTCCTACGAGCAGTACTTC
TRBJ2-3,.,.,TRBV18,CASSSQTHRTDTQYF,TGTGCCAGCTCATCCCAGACCCATCGCACAGATACGCAGTATTTT
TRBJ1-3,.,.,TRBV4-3,CASSQDTGSGNTIYF,TGCGCCAGCAGCCAGGATACAGGCTCTGGAAACACCATATATTTT
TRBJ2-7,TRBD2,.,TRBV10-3,CAISAPLAGGAEQYF,TGTGCCATCAGTGCACCACTAGCGGGGGGGGCCGAGCAGTACTTC
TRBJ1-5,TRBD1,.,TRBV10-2,CASSLRDRAQPQHF,TGCGCCAGCAGTTTGCGCGACAGGGCTCAGCCCCAGCATTTT
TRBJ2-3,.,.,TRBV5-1,CASSLGGSGGEPRYF,TGCGCCAGCAGCTTGGGCGGGTCCGGGGGTGAGCCCCGGTATTTT
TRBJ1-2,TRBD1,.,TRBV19,CASSRGRDRDGGYTF,TGTGCCAGTAGTCGAGGGCGGGACAGGGACGGTGGCTACACCTTC
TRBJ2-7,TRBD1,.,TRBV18,CASSPDRDEQYF,TGTGCCAGCTCACCAGACAGGGATGAGCAGTACTTC
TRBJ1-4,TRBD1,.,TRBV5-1,CASSPLRQGGGEKLFF,TGCGCCAGCAGCCCCCTCAGACAGGGAGGGGGTGAAAAACTGTTTTTT
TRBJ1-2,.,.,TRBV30,CAWSGSLWRRSNSYGYTF,TGTGCCTGGAGTGGATCGTTGTGGAGGAGATCCAACTCCTATGGCTACACCTTC
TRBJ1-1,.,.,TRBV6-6,CASSIPAGRRSTEAFF,TGTGCCAGCAGTATCCCGGCCGGACGGAGGAGCACTGAAGCTTTCTTT
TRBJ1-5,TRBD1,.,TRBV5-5,CASSYGTEINQPQHF,TGTGCCAGCAGCTATGGGACAGAGATCAATCAGCCCCAGCATTTT
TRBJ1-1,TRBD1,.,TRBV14,CASSRRQGTNTEAFF,TGTGCCAGCAGCCGGAGACAGGGGACTAACACTGAAGCTTTCTTT
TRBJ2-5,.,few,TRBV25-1,CASSERGHQETQYF,TGTGCCAGCAGTGAACGGGGACACCAAGAGACCCAGTACTTC
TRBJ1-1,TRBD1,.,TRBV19,CASGTGATEAFF,TGTGCTTCCGGGACAGGGGCCACTGAAGCTTTCTTT
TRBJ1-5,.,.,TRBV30,CAWSSGDGNQPQHF,TGTGCCTGGAGTTCAGGGGATGGCAATCAGCCCCAGCATTTT
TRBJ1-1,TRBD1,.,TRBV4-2,CASRTSQGVTEAFF,TGTGCCAGCCGCACGTCGCAGGGGGTGACTGAAGCTTTCTTT
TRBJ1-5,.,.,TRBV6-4,CASSDYEGQPQHF,TGTGCCAGCAGTGACTACGAAGGTCAGCCCCAGCATTTT
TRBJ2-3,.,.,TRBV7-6,CASSLTPLDSGDTQYF,TGTGCCAGCAGCTTAACCCCCTTGGACTCGGGAGATACGCAGTATTTT
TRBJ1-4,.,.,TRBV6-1,CASRSSGLYEKLFF,TGTGCCAGCAGGTCCTCGGGGTTATATGAAAAACTGTTTTTT
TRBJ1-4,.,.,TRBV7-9,CASSPQGGGMKEKLFF,TGTGCCAGCAGCCCTCAGGGAGGGGGAATGAAGGAAAAACTGTTTTTT
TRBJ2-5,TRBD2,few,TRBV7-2,CASSVQRGPQETQYF,TGTGCCAGCAGCGTCCAGCGGGGGCCGCAGGAGACCCAGTACTTC
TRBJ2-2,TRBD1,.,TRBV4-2,CASRQTGIIAGELFF,TGTGCCAGCAGGCAGACAGGGATCATCGCCGGGGAGCTGTTTTTT
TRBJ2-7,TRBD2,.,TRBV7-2,CASSSSGLLTYEQYF,TGTGCCAGCAGCTCGTCGGGACTACTCACCTACGAGCAGTACTTC
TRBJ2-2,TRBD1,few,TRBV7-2,CASSLGTGGKVFF,TGTGCCAGCAGCTTGGGGACAGGGGGCAAGGTGTTTTTT
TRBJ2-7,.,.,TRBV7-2,CASSQTRYEQYF,TGTGCCAGCAGCCAGACGAGGTACGAGCAGTACTTC